The 26 T cell receptor beta chains reported below all come from one sample, sequenced in a study of read filtering for tumor transcriptome and immune sequencing. This library used about 360 ng RNA and molecular barcoded adaptors spanning alpha/delta and beta/gamma chains. One entry per CDR3 protein results from TCRdb running MiXCR on the reads. In the table there are 62,000 or so distinct CDR3 sequences, more than 11% of which are singletons. Sequenced sample: a population of CD138-negative cells sorted from bone marrow. The receptor source for this set is a donor aged 40 or older with multiple myeloma.

This clonotype was found many times. The J gene is TRBJ2-5, the V gene TRBV6-2 or TRBV6-3; D is possibly TRBD2 (5 bases). CDR3 length: 13 residues. Trimming took 7 bases from V and 0 from J, leaving 9 bases between them. Germline assignment: CDR1 MNHEY and CDR2 SVGEGT. Here the CDR3 reads CASNLANQETQYF. For the CDR3, the DNA is TGTGCCAGCAACCTAGCCAACCAAGAGACCCAGTACTTC.

In its sample, this clonotype was seen a few times. A read error is possible here, since a much larger clone lies one base away. V is TRBV29-1 and J is TRBJ1-1; no definite D call. Germline CDR1 and CDR2: SQVTM and ANQGSEA. CDR3 length: 11 amino acids. The CDR3 sequence: CSVAPHPQAVF. For the CDR3, the DNA is TGCAGCGTTGCCCCCCATCCTCAAGCTGTCTTT.

The rearrangement uses TRBV7-8 and TRBJ2-3; D unclear. V lost 3 bases and J 4 bases, leaving 8 bases between the germline ends. This CDR3 spans 13 amino acids. From germline, CDR1 is SGHVS and CDR2 FQNEAQ. The CDR3 DNA follows: TGTGCCAGCAGCTTGGGCGATTCAGATACGCAGTATTTT. Translating gives CASSLGDSDTQYF.

This clonotype occurred once. V usage is TRBV29-1 and J usage is TRBJ1-2; 7 bases are a match to TRBD1. Germline CDR1 and CDR2: SQVTM and ANQGSEA. The CDR3 totals 14 residues. With V trimmed by 3 bases and J by 5 bases, 9 bases remained unmatched. The CDR3 reads CSVDPRTGGYGYTF. DNA for the CDR3: TGCAGCGTTGATCCAAGGACAGGAGGATATGGCTACACCTTC.

The gene calls are TRBV7-9 and TRBJ2-5, with TRBD1 identical over 11 bases. With V trimmed by 5 bases and J by 3 bases, 8 bases remained unmatched. This CDR3 has 16 residues. CDR1 is SEHNR and CDR2 is FQNEAQ in the germline V gene (reference sequence). The CDR3 nucleotides read TGTGCCAGCAGCATTGGGGACAGGGGGTCCAAAGAGACCCAGTACTTC. Translating gives CASSIGDRGSKETQYF.

This clonotype appeared many times. Germline is not matched at one junction end, which may reflect a read error. The chain carries TRBV27 and TRBJ2-7; 15 bases line up with TRBD2. Germline V gene data show CDR1 as MNHEY and CDR2 as SMNVEV (reference sequence). The CDR3 has 14 residues. CDR3: CASSFQPGLAGGFF. As DNA, the CDR3 is TGTGCCAGCAGTTTCCAACCGGGACTAGCGGGAGGTTTCTTC.

Within the sample, this clonotype is medium-sized. This chain connects TRBV24-1 to TRBJ1-1; a weak D match, TRBD1 (6 bases). The V gene lost 3 bases and the J gene lost 3 bases, with 22 bases spanning the gap. CDR1 and CDR2 from the germline V gene are KGHDR and SFDVKD. The CDR3 is 18 residues long. CDR3 loop: CATSDRILPDSEDTEAFF. The CDR3 DNA sequence: TGTGCCACCAGTGATCGGATTCTACCGGACAGTGAGGACACTGAAGCTTTCTTT.

This clonotype was picked up many times. The rearrangement links TRBV14 to TRBJ2-1; 10 nucleotides match TRBD2. Germline V CDR1 and CDR2: SGHDN, FVKESK. Losses at the gene ends were 1 base for V and 4 bases for J; bases not matched to a gene: 7. CDR3 length: 17 residues. The CDR3, as DNA: TGTGCCAGCAGCCAAGTACTCGTAGCGGGAGGATACAATGAGCAGTTCTTC. This gives the protein CASSQVLVAGGYNEQFF.

This chain links TRBV11-2 with TRBJ2-2, with 9 bases that match TRBD1. This CDR3 region has 15 residues. Germline loops: CDR1 SGHAT, CDR2 FQNNGV. Trimming took 5 bases from V and 5 from J; bases not matched to a gene: 6. The CDR3 DNA sequence: TGTGCCAGCAGCCCGGGACAGGGAAGAACCGGGGAGCTGTTTTTT. This encodes CASSPGQGRTGELFF.

This clonotype was seen ten or more times. The chain carries TRBV29-1 and TRBJ2-7; 12 bases align to TRBD1. CDR1 is SQVTM, CDR2 ANQGSEA, per germline. This CDR3 is built from 15 residues. V shed 7 bases and J 3 bases; nucleotides not matched to a gene: 10. CDR3 in amino acids: CSAATGTGGGYEQYF. DNA of the CDR3: TGCAGCGCCGCTACCGGGACAGGGGGCGGCTACGAGCAGTACTTC.

This clonotype occurred a few times. The chain combines TRBV9 with TRBJ1-1; no firm D call. CDR3 length: 14 residues. V gave up 0 bases and J gave up 6 bases, with 12 bases separating them. Germline V CDR1 and CDR2: SGDLS, YYNGEE. The CDR3: CASSVVGGGAEAFF. DNA for the CDR3: TGTGCCAGCAGCGTAGTCGGCGGCGGCGCTGAAGCTTTCTTT.

V gene TRBV11-2 combines with J gene TRBJ1-2; D gene ambiguous. The CDR3 loop spans 13 amino acids. Per the germline V gene, CDR1 is SGHAT and CDR2 is FQNNGV. V was shortened by 5 bases and J by 4 bases, with 11 bases between the two germline ends. CDR3 nucleotide sequence: TGTGCCAGCAGCGCTCGCAGCTTCTATGGCTACACCTTC. Its protein product is CASSARSFYGYTF.

This clonotype has ten or more counts. This chain connects TRBV9 to TRBJ2-1; 16 nucleotides match TRBD2. Germline V gene lookup returns CDR1 SGDLS and CDR2 YYNGEE. Germline trimming cut 0 bases from V and 7 bases from J; bases unmatched to any gene: 10. CDR3 length: 19 residues. In DNA form, the CDR3 reads TGTGCCAGCAGCGTAGAAGGGACTAGCGGGAGGGGTTTACTTAATGAGCAGTTCTTC. Translated: CASSVEGTSGRGLLNEQFF.

This clonotype was observed at least ten times. The genes are TRBV7-3 and TRBJ2-3; 8 bases map to TRBD2. V was pared by 5 bases and J by 4 bases, with 2 bases of the junction left unmatched. Looked up from germline, CDR1 is SGHTA and CDR2 is FQGTGA. This CDR3 is built from 13 residues. CDR3 sequence reads: CASSRGGSDTQYF. The CDR3, as DNA: TGTGCCAGCAGCCGGGGGGGGTCAGATACGCAGTATTTT.

In this sample, this clonotype turned up many times. CDR3 amino acids: CATSDPQGLYNEQFF. As DNA, the CDR3 is TGTGCCACCAGTGACCCTCAGGGCCTTTACAATGAGCAGTTCTTC. The chain is built from TRBV24-1 and TRBJ2-1, with a tentative D call TRBD1 (5 bases). Germline V lookup: CDR1 KGHDR, CDR2 SFDVKD. Trimming shortened V by 4 bases and J by 4 bases, and 13 bases separated the two germline ends. The CDR3 contains 15 residues.

At least ten counts were recorded for this clonotype. CDR3 residues: CSARDWRQGLQETQYF. Here the CDR3 DNA reads TGCAGTGCTAGAGATTGGCGACAGGGACTGCAAGAGACCCAGTACTTC. The chain has TRBV20-1 and TRBJ2-5, with D possibly being TRBD1 (7 bases). Germline V CDR1 and CDR2: DFQATT, SNEGSKA (reference sequence). This CDR3 is built from 16 residues. Trimming pared 0 bases from V and 2 bases from J, leaving 16 bases between.

There are many counts of this clonotype. This chain joins TRBV20-1 and TRBJ2-1, with D unresolved. V was clipped by 3 bases and J by 5 bases, with 8 bases between them. Germline V CDR1 and CDR2: DFQATT, SNEGSKA (reference sequence). This CDR3 comprises 12 residues. The DNA for the CDR3 is TGCAGTGCTAGTTGGCTGCACAATGAGCAGTTCTTC. As protein: CSASWLHNEQFF.

Regarding this clonotype: A much larger clone differs from this one at a single base, so this may be a read error. For the CDR3, the DNA is TGCAGTGTTACCTACGGGGGAGCTGGGGCCAACGTCCTGACTTTC. Translated, it gives CSVTYGGAGANVLTF. The rearrangement joins TRBV20-1 to TRBJ2-6; D is perhaps TRBD2 (6 bases). The CDR3 length is 15 residues. CDR1 and CDR2 from the germline V gene are DFQATT and SNEGSKA (reference sequence). Trimming took off 7 bases at V and 2 bases at J, with 15 bases between the two ends.

This clonotype was found once. This rearrangement joins TRBV10-3 to TRBJ2-7; possible D gene TRBD1, 6 bases. This CDR3 has 12 amino acids. The germline gives CDR1 ENHRY, CDR2 SYGVKD. V lost 4 bases and J lost 6, with 10 bases in between. CDR3 region: CAISGTAFEQYF. The CDR3 coding sequence is TGTGCCATCAGTGGGACAGCCTTCGAGCAGTACTTC.

This clonotype showed up many times. V is TRBV9 and J is TRBJ2-3; possible D gene TRBD2, 7 bases. CDR1 is SGDLS, CDR2 YYNGEE, per germline. V was trimmed by 0 bases and J by 1 base, leaving 9 bases between them. This CDR3 region has 15 residues. As DNA, the CDR3 is TGTGCCAGCAGCGTAGCCGGGGGGCGCACAGATACGCAGTATTTT. Translation: CASSVAGGRTDTQYF.

This clonotype was observed a few times. This chain links TRBV3-1 with TRBJ2-7, with 7 bases fitting TRBD1. V shed 1 base and J 6 bases; nucleotides not matched to a gene: 3. The CDR3 contains 13 residues. In germline, CDR1 is LGHDT, CDR2 YNNKEL (reference sequence). In nucleotides, the CDR3 is TGTGCCAGCAGCCAAGGACAGGGCCGCGAGCAGTACTTC. This encodes CASSQGQGREQYF.

About this clonotype itself: This may arise from a read error, as a much more abundant clone is one base away. V and J are TRBV12-3 or TRBV12-4 and TRBJ2-3; TRBD2 matches at 10 bases. This CDR3 has 17 residues. The CDR3 DNA reads as TGTGCCGGCAGTTTGGTCTTACTAGCGGGGAGCACAGATACGCAGTATTTT. Protein product: CAGSLVLLAGSTDTQYF.

This clonotype was observed at least ten times. The gene calls are TRBV29-1 and TRBJ2-3; TRBD2 matches 15 bases. V lost 7 bases to trimming and J lost 3 bases; unmatched junction nucleotides: 11. The CDR3 sequence is 17 residues long. Germline V gives CDR1 SQVTM, CDR2 ANQGSEA. This CDR3 is CSAKGVGTSGRTDTQYF. CDR3 in DNA: TGCAGCGCCAAAGGAGTGGGGACTAGCGGGAGGACAGATACGCAGTATTTT.

This clonotype was seen at least ten times. This sequence joins TRBV6-1 and TRBJ2-5, with TRBD1 matching 7 bases. CDR1 and CDR2 from the germline V gene are MNHNS and SASEGT. Trimming took 9 bases from V and 3 from J; bases not matched to a gene: 10. The CDR3 spans 14 residues. The CDR3 spells CASTPGQAKETQYF. DNA of the CDR3: TGTGCCAGTACCCCCGGACAGGCTAAAGAGACCCAGTACTTC.

A word on this clonotype: A much more abundant neighbour one base away suggests this may be a read error. V is TRBV20-1 and J is TRBJ1-5; no reliable D call. The germline V gene has CDR1 DFQATT and CDR2 SNEGSKA (reference sequence). The CDR3 length is 15 residues. The CDR3 DNA is TGCAGTGCTAGAGAATTTAACAGACTGGATCAGCCCCAGCGTTTT. This sequence encodes CSAREFNRLDQPQRF.

The chain combines TRBV6-5 with TRBJ2-7, with D tentatively TRBD2 (5 bases). The germline V and J ends were trimmed by 2 bases and 3 bases, with 17 bases remaining between them. Looked up from germline, CDR1 is MNHEY and CDR2 is SVGAGI. The CDR3 length is 16 residues. Here the CDR3 reads CASSYQYSEPFYEQYF. CDR3 DNA sequence: TGTGCCAGCAGTTACCAATATAGCGAACCCTTCTACGAGCAGTACTTC.